The rows below give T cell receptor beta chains drawn from one sample of a study of TIL therapy for anti-PD-1-resistant metastatic lung cancer. Generated by immunoSEQ multiplex PCR, the TCRdb table keeps only in-frame clones and is missing some. The sample has fewer than 65,000 clones; roughly four fifths are singletons. Sample: blood, taken at baseline. These TCRs come from a person aged 25-79 years with non-small cell lung cancer. Each CDR3 is given with its conserved first and last residue. A D gene is named only where the DNA matches it firmly. The size field is filled for only some rows; it gives once, few, many or a size class.

>TRBV7-6|TRBJ1-5|few|.
CASSAREGVGEPQHF
TGTGCCAGCAGCGCCAGAGAGGGGGTTGGGGAGCCCCAGCATTTT
>TRBV27|TRBJ2-7|.|TRBD1
CASSTGTGGPYEQYF
TGTGCCAGCAGTACCGGGACAGGGGGACCCTACGAGCAGTACTTC
>TRBV9|TRBJ2-5|.|.
CASSVATGGGAETQYF
TGTGCCAGCAGCGTAGCTACTGGGGGGGGCGCCGAGACCCAGTACTTC
>TRBV5-1|TRBJ1-5|.|.
CASSLVGGRGQPQHF
TGCGCCAGCAGCTTGGTGGGAGGGCGAGGTCAGCCCCAGCATTTT
>TRBV5-1|TRBJ1-1|.|TRBD1
CASSFLRDRGLNTEAFF
TGCGCCAGCAGCTTCCTCCGGGACAGGGGGCTGAACACTGAAGCTTTCTTT
>TRBV15|TRBJ1-2|.|.
CATSRDRAGAFYGYTF
TGTGCCACCAGCAGAGATAGGGCAGGGGCTTTCTATGGCTACACCTTC
>TRBV27|TRBJ1-1|.|.
CASSLGRHAREAFF
TGTGCCAGCAGTTTGGGACGGCATGCCCGTGAAGCTTTCTTT
>TRBV7-3|TRBJ2-3|.|.
CASSLGPSGNTQYF
TGTGCCAGCAGCTTAGGGCCTTCGGGGAATACGCAGTATTTT
>TRBV7-9|TRBJ1-1|.|.
CASSLDPGRVGAFF
TGTGCCAGCAGCTTAGACCCAGGGAGGGTCGGGGCTTTCTTT
>TRBV6-5|TRBJ2-7|.|.
CASSYSLYGYYEQYF
TGTGCCAGCAGTTACTCTCTGTACGGGTACTACGAGCAGTACTTC
>TRBV18|TRBJ2-1|.|TRBD2
CASSRGREAYDEQFF
TGTGCCAGCTCACGAGGGCGGGAGGCCTATGATGAGCAGTTCTTC
>TRBV7-9|TRBJ2-3|.|.
CASSFGADTQYF
TGTGCCAGCAGCTTCGGGGCAGATACGCAGTATTTT
>TRBV7-2|TRBJ1-1|few|.
CASSPGTMNTEAFF
TGTGCCAGCAGCCCGGGGACCATGAACACTGAAGCTTTCTTT
>TRBV4-1|TRBJ2-1|once|.
CASSLDSPSYNEQFF
TGCGCCAGCAGCCTGGACAGTCCCTCCTACAATGAGCAGTTCTTC
>TRBV5-3|TRBJ2-7|few|TRBD2
CARSDTPGTSGSASSYEQYF
TGTGCCAGAAGCGACACACCAGGGACTAGCGGGTCGGCAAGCTCCTACGAGCAGTACTTC
>TRBV28|TRBJ1-2|.|TRBD1
CASSRDSYGYTF
TGTGCCAGCAGCAGGGACAGCTATGGCTACACCTTC
>TRBV6-5|TRBJ2-1|.|.
CASSYGDSSYNEQFF
TGTGCCAGCAGTTACGGCGACAGCTCCTACAATGAGCAGTTCTTC
>TRBV6-5|TRBJ1-5|once|.
CASSLRTRDNQPQHF
TGTGCCAGCAGTCTCCGGACTCGGGACAATCAGCCCCAGCATTTT
>TRBV6-6|TRBJ1-2|once|TRBD1
CASSKQGAPGYTF
TGTGCCAGCAGTAAACAGGGGGCGCCGGGCTACACCTTC
>TRBV29-1|TRBJ1-2|.|.
CSGTDSIDGYTF
TGCAGCGGTACGGACAGTATTGATGGCTACACCTTC
>TRBV6-4|TRBJ2-3|.|TRBD2
CASSDSGTSHTDTQYF
TGTGCCAGCAGTGACTCCGGGACTAGCCATACAGATACGCAGTATTTT
>TRBV7-9|TRBJ1-4|.|.
CASSLDPGPLEKLFF
TGTGCCAGCAGCTTAGATCCGGGACCTCTAGAAAAACTGTTTTTT
>TRBV27|TRBJ2-7|few|TRBD2
CASSSGGAYEQYF
TGTGCCAGCTCTAGCGGGGGGGCCTACGAGCAGTACTTC
>TRBV14|TRBJ2-3|.|.
CASSHGGAAGTYF
TGTGCCAGCAGCCACGGCGGGGCGGCCGGAACGTATTTT
>TRBV3-1/TRBV3-2|TRBJ2-3|.|.
CASSQVASDTQYF
TGTGCCAGCAGCCAGGTGGCCTCAGATACGCAGTATTTT